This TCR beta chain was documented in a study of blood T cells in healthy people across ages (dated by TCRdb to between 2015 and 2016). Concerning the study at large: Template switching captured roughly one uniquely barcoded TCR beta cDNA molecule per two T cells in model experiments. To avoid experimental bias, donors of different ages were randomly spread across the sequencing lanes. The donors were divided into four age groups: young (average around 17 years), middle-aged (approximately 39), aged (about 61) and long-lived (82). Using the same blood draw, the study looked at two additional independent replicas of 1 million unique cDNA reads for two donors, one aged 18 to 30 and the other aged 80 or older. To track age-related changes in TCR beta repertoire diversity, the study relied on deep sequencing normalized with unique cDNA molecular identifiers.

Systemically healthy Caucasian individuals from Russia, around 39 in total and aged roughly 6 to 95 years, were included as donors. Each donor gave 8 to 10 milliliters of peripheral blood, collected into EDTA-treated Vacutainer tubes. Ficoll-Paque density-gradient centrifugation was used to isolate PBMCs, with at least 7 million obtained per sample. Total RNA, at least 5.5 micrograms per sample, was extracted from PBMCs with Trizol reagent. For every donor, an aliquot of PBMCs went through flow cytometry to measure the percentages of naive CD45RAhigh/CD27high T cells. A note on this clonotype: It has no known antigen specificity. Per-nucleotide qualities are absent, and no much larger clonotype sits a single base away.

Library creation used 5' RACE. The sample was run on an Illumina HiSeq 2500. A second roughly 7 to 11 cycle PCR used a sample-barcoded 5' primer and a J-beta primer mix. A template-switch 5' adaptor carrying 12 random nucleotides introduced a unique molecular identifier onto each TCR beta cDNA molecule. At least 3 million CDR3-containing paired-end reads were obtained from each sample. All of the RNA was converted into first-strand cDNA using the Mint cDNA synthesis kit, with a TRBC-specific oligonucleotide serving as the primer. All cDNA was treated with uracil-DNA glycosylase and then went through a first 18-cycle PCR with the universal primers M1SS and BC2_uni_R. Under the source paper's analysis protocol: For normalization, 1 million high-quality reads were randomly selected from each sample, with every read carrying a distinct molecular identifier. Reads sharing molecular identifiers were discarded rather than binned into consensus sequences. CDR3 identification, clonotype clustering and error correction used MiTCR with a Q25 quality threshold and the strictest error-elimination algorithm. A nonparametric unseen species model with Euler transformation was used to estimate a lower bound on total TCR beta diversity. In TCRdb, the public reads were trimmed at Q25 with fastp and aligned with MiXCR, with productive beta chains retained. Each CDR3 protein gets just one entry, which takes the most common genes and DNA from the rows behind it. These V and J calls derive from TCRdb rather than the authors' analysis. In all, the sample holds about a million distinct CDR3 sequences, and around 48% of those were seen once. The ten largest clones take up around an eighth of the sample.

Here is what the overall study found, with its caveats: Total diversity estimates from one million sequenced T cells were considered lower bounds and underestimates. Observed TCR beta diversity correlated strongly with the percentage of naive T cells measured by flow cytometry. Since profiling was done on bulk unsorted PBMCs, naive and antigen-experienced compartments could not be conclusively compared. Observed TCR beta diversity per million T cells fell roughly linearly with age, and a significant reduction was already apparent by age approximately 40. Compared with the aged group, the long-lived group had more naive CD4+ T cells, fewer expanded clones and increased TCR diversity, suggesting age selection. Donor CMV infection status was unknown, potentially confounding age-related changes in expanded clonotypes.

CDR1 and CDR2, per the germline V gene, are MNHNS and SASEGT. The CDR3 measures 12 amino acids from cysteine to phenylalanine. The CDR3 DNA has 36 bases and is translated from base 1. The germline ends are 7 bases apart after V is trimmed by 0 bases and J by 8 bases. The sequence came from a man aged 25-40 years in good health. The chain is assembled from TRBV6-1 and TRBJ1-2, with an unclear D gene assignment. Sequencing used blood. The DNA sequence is TGTGCCAGCAGTGAAGCGGCGAGGGGCTACACCTTC. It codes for CASSEAARGYTF.